This TCR beta chain came from a study of identical twins. The study, taken as a whole, reports: Conclusions relied on cross-sectional statistical analysis, not following the same donors. Models underestimated TCR alpha sharing (out-of-frame) in monozygotic twins. Fewer insertions marked abundant cord blood beta clonotypes; young adult naive trended weakly, memory not at all. Twin-shared out-of-frame alpha sequences showed excess low generation probability.

The table lists this clonotype with many counts. Its antigen is unidentified. CDR1 and CDR2 (germline): SGDLS, YYNGEE. The V segment lost 3 bases and the J segment 0 bases; nucleotides outside the gene matches: 6. CDR3 size: 16 residues. One entry per CDR3 protein results from TCRdb running MiXCR on the 5' RACE reads. The sample gives roughly 240,000 distinct CDR3 sequences, roughly 7% of which show up once; roughly 3.4% is in the top ten. These data were likewise used in another study, on yellow fever vaccine responses in identical twins.

The clonotype comes from a young woman in good health. The genes are TRBV9 and TRBJ2-3; 8 positions match TRBD2. The sequencing input was memory (CD45RO+) T cells sorted from blood. The DNA of the CDR3 is TGTGCCAGCAGCGGGCGGGAGGCTTCGAGCACAGATACGCAGTATTTT. It yields the protein CASSGREASSTDTQYF.